This TCR beta chain was identified in a study of STAT5B mutations in CD4+ large granular lymphocyte leukemia (dated by TCRdb to the early 2020s). The study in broad terms: Among healthy controls, the CDR3 'QG' motif was associated with a particular HLA allele. Flow cytometry performed on FACSCanto II or FACSVerse showed that the purified fractions had more than 95% purity among lymphocytes. The study compared the TCRbeta repertoires of patients with CD4+ T-cell large granular lymphocyte leukemia against the TCRbeta repertoires of healthy blood donors.

Study-level results and caveats: Main leukemic clonotypes were private to each patient, although roughly 25% appeared at low frequency in other patients' non-leukemic repertoires. Enrichment of TRBV06-family usage was observed among the top patient clones (8/27) relative to healthy controls (2/35). Greater clonality appeared to be present in CD4-sorted patient repertoires than in healthy CD4+ repertoires, and the difference was retained after the putative leukemic clones were removed. The data were not HLA-matched, and the relatively small sample size could explain the higher clonality seen in CD4+ compared with CD8+ T-LGLL.

The germline V gene provides CDR1 SGHDN and CDR2 FVKESK. The trim is 4 bases for V and 4 bases for J, with a gap of 13 bases between the germline ends. Inclusive of the bounding cysteine and phenylalanine, the CDR3 is 14 residues long. The kept DNA is CDR3 alone, 42 bases in frame from the first base. As to this clone: The target of this receptor is not known. The record has no base qualities; no much larger clone is one base away.

Buffy coats from some 36 blood donors, supplied by the Finnish Red Cross blood service, were used as healthy controls. All TCR-sequenced material derived from peripheral blood: patient blood samples and healthy donor buffy coats. Ficoll-Hypaque gradient centrifugation was used to isolate peripheral blood mononuclear cells. CD4+ cells were purified magnetically from the buffy coats of healthy controls. Genomic DNA was extracted with the Gentra Puregene Cell and Tissue kit and quantified on a Qubit 2.0 fluorometer. TCRbeta rearrangements were sequenced from genomic DNA using the immunoSEQ assay at survey resolution. Under the source paper's analysis protocol: A lowest detectable productive clonotype frequency of 2.59 x 10-5 was observed in the TCR sequencing data. Analyses included only productive TCRbeta rearrangements, meaning complete and in-frame sequences. Simpson clonality, calculated in the immunoSEQ Analyzer version 3.0, was used as the measure of sample clonality. Clones were grouped by frequency into very rare, small, medium, large (1-20%) or hyperexpanded (>20%) categories. Generation probabilities were estimated with OLGA 1.2.3, V-gene circos plots were made with VDJtools, specificities were looked up in VDJdb, and CDR3 motifs were identified with GLIPH. TCRdb re-hosts the immuneACCESS table, in-frame sequences only. Its copies lack some clones; in the studies checked, an unresolved V gene accounts for under half of them, and the cause for the rest is not known. Clonal size and the V and J genes are those of that table, whereas D and trimming came from the DNA. The sample includes 30,000 or so clones, with more than 65% observed a single time. Clones ranked in the top ten supply roughly 2.2% of the sample.

Recombination connected TRBV14 to TRBJ1-2, with the D segment identity uncertain. The sequenced material came from CD4+ T cells from blood buffy coats. The clonotype originates from a human donor in good health. The nucleotides read TGTGCCAGCAGCCCCCCGGGAGGGTTCTATGGCTACACCTTC. Its translation reads: CASSPPGGFYGYTF.